This is a list of T cell receptor beta chains from one sample in a study of T-cell reconstitution after alpha-beta-depleted transplantation in children. TCRdb called the PCR reads again in MiXCR, with one record for every CDR3 protein. The top ten hold less than 35% of the sample, which has roughly 120,000 distinct CDR3 sequences, 10% seen once. The source material was PBMCs, sampled before TCRalphabeta/CD19-depleted stem cell transplant. The receptors were sampled from a boy aged 2 to 10 with acute lymphoblastic leukemia, due to receive a stem cell transplant. Both conserved end residues are part of each CDR3. The order of the fields is D gene, clone size, V gene, J gene, CDR3 DNA, CDR3 protein. D genes are given only for firm matches. Not every row has a clone size; where given, it reads once, few, many or a size class.

D: TRBD1; size: many; V: TRBV27; J: TRBJ1-2; DNA: TGTGCCAGCAGTAACAGGGGCTCCTATGGCTACACCTTC; CDR3: CASSNRGSYGYTF
D: .; size: .; V: TRBV5-1; J: TRBJ2-7; DNA: TGCGCCAGCCAAGGACAGAATGGAGGCGAGCAGTACTTC; CDR3: CASQGQNGGEQYF
D: .; size: .; V: TRBV5-1; J: TRBJ2-3; DNA: TGCGCCAGCAAACCTAGTAATTTTGGAGATACGCAGTATTTT; CDR3: CASKPSNFGDTQYF
D: TRBD1; size: .; V: TRBV12-3/TRBV12-4; J: TRBJ1-1; DNA: TGTGCCAGCAGTCTACGACAGGGGGGAACTGAAGCTTTCTTT; CDR3: CASSLRQGGTEAFF
D: .; size: many; V: TRBV5-6; J: TRBJ2-4; DNA: TGTGCCAGCAGCTGGAATACCAGGGCGGGGAAAAACATTCAGTACTTC; CDR3: CASSWNTRAGKNIQYF
D: .; size: .; V: TRBV5-6; J: TRBJ1-3; DNA: TGTGCCAGCAGCGTGCGTGGAAACACCATATATTTT; CDR3: CASSVRGNTIYF
D: .; size: .; V: TRBV29-1; J: TRBJ2-1; DNA: TGCAGCGTAGTGGGGGCAGATCACAATGGTGAGCAGTTCTTC; CDR3: CSVVGADHNGEQFF
D: .; size: many; V: TRBV29-1; J: TRBJ2-3; DNA: TGCAGCGTTGTGGCCCGCACAGATACGCAGTATTTT; CDR3: CSVVARTDTQYF
D: .; size: few; V: TRBV10-3; J: TRBJ1-2; DNA: TGTGCCATCAGTCCCTCTAAGCAGTTCTATGGCTACACCTTC; CDR3: CAISPSKQFYGYTF
D: .; size: many; V: TRBV5-1; J: TRBJ2-7; DNA: TGCGCCAGCAGCTTGGCTATTAGCGGAGAGAACTACGAGCAGTACTTC; CDR3: CASSLAISGENYEQYF
D: TRBD2; size: .; V: TRBV5-1; J: TRBJ2-2; DNA: TGCGCCAGCAGCTTGTCCCCGGGAGGGATGAACACCGGGGAGCTGTTTTTT; CDR3: CASSLSPGGMNTGELFF
D: .; size: .; V: TRBV27; J: TRBJ2-4; DNA: TGTGCCAGCAGTCGGGAAAAGGGCTCCAAAAACATTCAGTACTTC; CDR3: CASSREKGSKNIQYF
D: TRBD2; size: many; V: TRBV6-1; J: TRBJ2-3; DNA: TGTGCCAGCAGTGAAATAAAAGCGGGACCAGATACGCAGTATTTT; CDR3: CASSEIKAGPDTQYF
D: .; size: .; V: TRBV7-8; J: TRBJ1-1; DNA: TGTGCCAGCAGCTATCTTCAGGGGAGTGAAGCTTTCTTT; CDR3: CASSYLQGSEAFF
D: .; size: .; V: TRBV28; J: TRBJ1-3; DNA: TGTGCCAGCAGTTTAATGGACACTGGAAACACCATATATTTT; CDR3: CASSLMDTGNTIYF
D: .; size: many; V: TRBV6-1; J: TRBJ2-2; DNA: TGTGCCAGTTCCAAGAACACCGGGGAGCTGTTTTTT; CDR3: CASSKNTGELFF
D: TRBD2; size: many; V: TRBV7-8; J: TRBJ2-3; DNA: TGTGCCAGCAGCCAACGGACTAGCGGGAGGGCCGTGGCAGATACGCAGTATTTT; CDR3: CASSQRTSGRAVADTQYF
D: .; size: .; V: TRBV14; J: TRBJ2-1; DNA: TGTGCCAGCAGCCCTCACAGAGCGTCCCCATTTGGTGAGCAGTTCTTC; CDR3: CASSPHRASPFGEQFF
D: .; size: .; V: TRBV4-1; J: TRBJ1-5; DNA: TGCGCCAGCAGCCAAGAAAGAGGGTCCACCCGGCCCCAGCATTTT; CDR3: CASSQERGSTRPQHF
D: .; size: .; V: TRBV5-1; J: TRBJ2-3; DNA: TGCGCCAGCAGCCCTGACAGTTGGGGCACAGATACGCAGTATTTT; CDR3: CASSPDSWGTDTQYF
D: .; size: .; V: TRBV7-6; J: TRBJ2-7; DNA: TGTGCCAGCAGCTCCCGGGTGCCCCCCTACGAGCAGTACTTC; CDR3: CASSSRVPPYEQYF
D: .; size: few; V: TRBV28; J: TRBJ2-3; DNA: TGTGCCAGCAGCCCTCAACTAGCCCCCACAGATACGCAGTATTTT; CDR3: CASSPQLAPTDTQYF
D: TRBD2; size: few; V: TRBV27; J: TRBJ2-1; DNA: TGTGCCAGCAGCCCTGTTCGGGGCGGGAGCTCCTACAATGAGCAGTTCTTC; CDR3: CASSPVRGGSSYNEQFF
D: TRBD2; size: few; V: TRBV10-3; J: TRBJ2-3; DNA: TGTGCCATCAGGGGACTAGCGGGAGTACCAGATACGCAGTATTTT; CDR3: CAIRGLAGVPDTQYF
D: .; size: many; V: TRBV5-6; J: TRBJ2-3; DNA: TGTGCCAGCAGCCCTATTATTACAGATACGCAGTATTTT; CDR3: CASSPIITDTQYF
D: .; size: many; V: TRBV5-5; J: TRBJ2-4; DNA: TGTGCCAGCAGCTTGGGGACCGCAAGGAAAAACATTCAGTACTTC; CDR3: CASSLGTARKNIQYF
D: .; size: .; V: TRBV10-3; J: TRBJ2-7; DNA: TGTGCCATCAGTGAAGGTCGCGAGCAGTACTTC; CDR3: CAISEGREQYF
D: .; size: few; V: TRBV3-1; J: TRBJ2-7; DNA: TGTGCCAGCAGCCAAAAAACATTGGGGAGAGGGGACGAGCAGTACTTC; CDR3: CASSQKTLGRGDEQYF
D: .; size: .; V: TRBV9; J: TRBJ2-3; DNA: TGTGCCAGCAGCGTAGGAGGGAGCACAGATACGCAGTATTTT; CDR3: CASSVGGSTDTQYF
D: .; size: few; V: TRBV5-1; J: TRBJ2-5; DNA: TGCGCCAGCAGCCAAACAGGGACGTGGGGGGAGACCCAGTACTTC; CDR3: CASSQTGTWGETQYF
D: .; size: .; V: TRBV27; J: TRBJ1-5; DNA: TGTGCCAGCAGTTTAGTCGGGGCCAATCAGCCCCAGCATTTT; CDR3: CASSLVGANQPQHF
D: .; size: many; V: TRBV5-8; J: TRBJ2-3; DNA: TGTGCCAGCAGCTTGCGGGACGGATTCCTTGGGGAGCAGTATTTT; CDR3: CASSLRDGFLGEQYF
D: .; size: few; V: TRBV5-1; J: TRBJ1-2; DNA: TGCGCCAGCAGCTTGGCCGTTACAGGCTATGGCTACACCTTC; CDR3: CASSLAVTGYGYTF
D: TRBD2; size: .; V: TRBV5-1; J: TRBJ2-7; DNA: TGCGCCAGCAGCGAGGGACTAGCGGCATCTTACGAGCAGTACTTC; CDR3: CASSEGLAASYEQYF
D: TRBD1; size: many; V: TRBV11-2; J: TRBJ1-1; DNA: TGTGCCAGCAGCTTAGCAGGGACAGGGGGCACTGAAGCTTTCTTT; CDR3: CASSLAGTGGTEAFF
D: .; size: many; V: TRBV27; J: TRBJ2-1; DNA: TGTGCCAGCAGCCCCAGGAGATACAATGAGCAGTTCTTC; CDR3: CASSPRRYNEQFF
D: .; size: few; V: TRBV7-8; J: TRBJ2-3; DNA: TGTGCCAGCAGCCACACAACAGGGCTACTCACAGATACGCAGTATTTT; CDR3: CASSHTTGLLTDTQYF
D: .; size: many; V: TRBV6-1; J: TRBJ2-3; DNA: TGTGCCAGCACACCGGACCTAAAAAGGGATACGCAGTATTTT; CDR3: CASTPDLKRDTQYF
D: .; size: few; V: TRBV20-1; J: TRBJ2-7; DNA: TGCAGTGCTAGAGACATTAAAGACATTTCCTACGAGCAGTACTTC; CDR3: CSARDIKDISYEQYF
D: .; size: .; V: TRBV12-3/TRBV12-4; J: TRBJ2-7; DNA: TGTGCCAGCAGTTTGTCGAGACCCCCCTACGAGCAGTACTTC; CDR3: CASSLSRPPYEQYF
D: TRBD1; size: few; V: TRBV9; J: TRBJ2-5; DNA: TGTGCCAGCAGCGTAGGGACAGGGGCCCCACAAGAGACCCAGTACTTC; CDR3: CASSVGTGAPQETQYF
D: .; size: .; V: TRBV4-1; J: TRBJ2-7; DNA: TGCGCCAGCAGCCAAGATCAGAGGTCCAGCATCTACGAGCAGTACTTC; CDR3: CASSQDQRSSIYEQYF